Shown below are 10 T cell receptor beta chains from a single sample sequenced in a study of T cells expressing NK-cell markers. TCRdb processed the 5' RACE reads again and assigns one entry to each CDR3 protein, with no DNA. Its listing shows around 470,000 distinct CDR3 sequences. Sequencing was done on a sample of blood T cells: a sorted CD56 or NKG2C T cell subset, CD4+ or CD8+ T cells, or bulk PBMC T cells (not recorded which). These receptors all come from a woman aged 50 to 60 in good health.

V and J are TRBV6-5 and TRBJ2-7; no DNA is available, so the TRBD1 call from TCRdb remains unchecked. Per germline, CDR1 MNHEY and CDR2 SVGAGI. This CDR3 region has 18 residues. The CDR3 sequence is CASSPADRGRATPYEQYF.

This chain joins TRBV21-1 and TRBJ2-3. TRBV21-1 is a pseudogene segment. The CDR3 is 13 residues long. The CDR3 sequence: CASSNVYTDTQYF.

The gene calls are TRBV10-1 and TRBJ2-2; TCRdb reports TRBD1, a call that lacks DNA to check it against. Germline V gene lookup returns CDR1 WNHNN and CDR2 SYGVQD (reference sequence). There are 16 residues in the CDR3. This chain's CDR3 is CASSASVGGATGELFF.

V and J are TRBV3-1 and TRBJ2-2; TCRdb indicates TRBD2, and absent DNA this call remains unverified. CDR3 length: 17 residues. Germline V gene data show CDR1 as LGHDT and CDR2 as YNNKEL (reference sequence). The CDR3 loop is CASSQGLAGLITGELFF.

This chain's CDR3 is CSVAPALREQYF. The chain couples TRBV29-1 to TRBJ2-7; lacking DNA, the TRBD2 call made by TCRdb goes unchecked. The CDR3 is 12 residues long. CDR1 is SQVTM, CDR2 ANQGSEA, per germline.

The rearrangement links TRBV12-3 or TRBV12-4 to TRBJ2-7; TCRdb lists TRBD1, though no DNA is available to test this call. The CDR3 spans 13 residues. The CDR3 sequence: CASREQGTYEQYF.

CDR3 in amino acids: CASFEGGPYNEQFF. The chain joins TRBV7-2 to TRBJ2-1; TCRdb's D call of TRBD2 is untestable without DNA. The V gene's germline CDR1 is SGHTA and CDR2 FQGNSA. The CDR3 consists of 14 residues.

This chain links TRBV12-3 or TRBV12-4 with TRBJ2-3; TCRdb proposes TRBD2, but this gene call is untestable without DNA. This CDR3 is 20 amino acids long. The CDR3 loop is CASSPTGTSGRAPHTDTQYF.

This rearrangement joins TRBV4-1 to TRBJ1-5; the TCRdb D gene call, TRBD1, has no DNA to confirm it. This CDR3 contains 15 residues. Germline values: CDR1 MGHRA, CDR2 YSYEKL. Here the CDR3 reads CASSLNRDREQPQHF.

The chain recombines TRBV10-3 with TRBJ2-1; TCRdb indicates TRBD2, and absent DNA this call remains unverified. CDR1 is ENHRY and CDR2 is SYGVKD in the germline V gene. The CDR3 extends over 17 amino acids. The CDR3 sequence: CAISESSASSGTPGQFF.